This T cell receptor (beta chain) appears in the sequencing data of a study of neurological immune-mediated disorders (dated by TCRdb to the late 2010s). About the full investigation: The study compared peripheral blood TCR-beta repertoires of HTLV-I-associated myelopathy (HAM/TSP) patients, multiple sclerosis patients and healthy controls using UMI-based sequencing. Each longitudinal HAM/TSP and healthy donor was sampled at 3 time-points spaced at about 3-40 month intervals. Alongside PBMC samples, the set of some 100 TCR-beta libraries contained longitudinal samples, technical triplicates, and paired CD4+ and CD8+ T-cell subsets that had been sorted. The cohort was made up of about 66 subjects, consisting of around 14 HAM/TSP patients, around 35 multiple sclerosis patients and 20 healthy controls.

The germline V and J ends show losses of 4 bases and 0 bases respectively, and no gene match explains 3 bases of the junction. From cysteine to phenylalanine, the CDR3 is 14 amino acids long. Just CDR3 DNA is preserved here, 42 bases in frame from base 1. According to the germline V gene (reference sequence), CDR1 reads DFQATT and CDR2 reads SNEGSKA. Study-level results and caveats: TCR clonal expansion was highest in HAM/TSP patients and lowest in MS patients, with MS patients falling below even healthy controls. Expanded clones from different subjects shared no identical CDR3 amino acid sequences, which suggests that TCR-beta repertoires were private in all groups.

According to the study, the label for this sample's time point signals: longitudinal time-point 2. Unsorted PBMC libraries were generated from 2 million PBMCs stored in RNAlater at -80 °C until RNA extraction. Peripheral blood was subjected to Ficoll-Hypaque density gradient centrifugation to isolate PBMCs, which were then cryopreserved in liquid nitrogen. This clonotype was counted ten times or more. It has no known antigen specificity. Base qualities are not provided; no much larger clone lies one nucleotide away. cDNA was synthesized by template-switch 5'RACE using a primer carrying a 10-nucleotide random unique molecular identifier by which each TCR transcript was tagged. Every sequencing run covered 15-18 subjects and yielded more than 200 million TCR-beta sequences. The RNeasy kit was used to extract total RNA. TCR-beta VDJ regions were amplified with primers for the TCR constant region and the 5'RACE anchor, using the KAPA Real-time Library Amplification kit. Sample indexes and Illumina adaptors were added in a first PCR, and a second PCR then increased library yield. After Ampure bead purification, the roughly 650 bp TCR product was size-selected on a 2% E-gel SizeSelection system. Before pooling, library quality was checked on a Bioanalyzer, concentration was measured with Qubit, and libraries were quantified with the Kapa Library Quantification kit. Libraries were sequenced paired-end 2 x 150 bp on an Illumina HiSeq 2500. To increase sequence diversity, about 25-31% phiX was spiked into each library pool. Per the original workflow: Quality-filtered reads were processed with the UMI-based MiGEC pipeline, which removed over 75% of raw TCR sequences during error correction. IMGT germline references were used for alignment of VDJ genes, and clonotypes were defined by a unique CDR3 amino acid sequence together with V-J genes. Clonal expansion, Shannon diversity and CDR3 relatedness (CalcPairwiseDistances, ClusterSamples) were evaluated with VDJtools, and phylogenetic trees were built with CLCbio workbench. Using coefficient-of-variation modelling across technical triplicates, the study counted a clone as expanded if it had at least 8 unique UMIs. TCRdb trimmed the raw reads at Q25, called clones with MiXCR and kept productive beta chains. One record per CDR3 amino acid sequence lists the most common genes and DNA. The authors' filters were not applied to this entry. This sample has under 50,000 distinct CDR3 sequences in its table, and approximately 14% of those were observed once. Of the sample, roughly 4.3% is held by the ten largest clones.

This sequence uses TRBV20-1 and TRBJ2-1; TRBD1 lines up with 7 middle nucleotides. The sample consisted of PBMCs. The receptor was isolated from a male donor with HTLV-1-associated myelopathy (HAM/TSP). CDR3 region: CSATTGSSYNEQFF. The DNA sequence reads TGCAGTGCTACGACAGGGAGCTCCTACAATGAGCAGTTCTTC.